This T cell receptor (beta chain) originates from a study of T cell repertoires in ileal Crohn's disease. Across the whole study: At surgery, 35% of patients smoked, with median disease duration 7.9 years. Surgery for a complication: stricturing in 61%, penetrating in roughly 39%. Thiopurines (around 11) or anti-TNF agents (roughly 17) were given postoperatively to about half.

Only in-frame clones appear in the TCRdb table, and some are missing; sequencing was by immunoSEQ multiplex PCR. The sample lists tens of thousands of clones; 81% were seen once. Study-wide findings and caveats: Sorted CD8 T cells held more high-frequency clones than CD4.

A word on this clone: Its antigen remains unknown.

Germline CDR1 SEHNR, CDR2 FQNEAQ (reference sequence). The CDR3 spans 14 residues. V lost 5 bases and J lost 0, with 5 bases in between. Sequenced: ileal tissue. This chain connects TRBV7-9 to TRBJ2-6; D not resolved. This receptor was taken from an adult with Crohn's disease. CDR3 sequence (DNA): TGTGCCAGCAGCCCTACCTCTGGGGCCAACGTCCTGACTTTC. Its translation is CASSPTSGANVLTF.